Below are 18 T cell receptor beta chains sequenced from a single sample in a study of T-cell memory formation after mild COVID-19. TCRdb called the 5' RACE reads again in MiXCR, with one record for every CDR3 protein. The table records hundreds of thousands of distinct CDR3 sequences, about 15% of them present only once. Material for sequencing was PBMCs or a T cell subset sorted from them (not recorded which). The receptor source for this set is a man aged 18 to 29 who had mild COVID-19 (a few samples of this study predate the infection). Cell type and time point are not known.

This clonotype has more than one count but fewer than ten. The V gene is TRBV3-1, the J gene TRBJ2-3, with TRBD1 matching 8 bases. This CDR3 spans 17 amino acids. Germline assignment: CDR1 LGHDT and CDR2 YNNKEL (reference sequence). The V segment lost 5 bases and the J segment 6 bases; nucleotides outside the gene matches: 16. The CDR3 DNA reads TGTGCCAGCAGCTCACGGTGGGACAGGTCTTACGGCGATACGCAGTATTTT. Translating gives CASSSRWDRSYGDTQYF.

The rearrangement joins TRBV4-3 to TRBJ2-1, with D possibly being TRBD2 (5 bases). Germline V gene lookup returns CDR1 LGHNA and CDR2 YSLEER. The CDR3 extends over 16 amino acids. V lost 5 bases, J lost 0 bases, and 14 bases lay in between. CDR3 region: CASSKSAEVSYNEQFF. The CDR3 coding sequence is TGCGCCAGCAGCAAAAGTGCGGAGGTCTCCTACAATGAGCAGTTCTTC.

The chain is built from TRBV10-1 and TRBJ2-7; TRBD2 matches 9 bases. Germline CDR1 is WNHNN and CDR2 is SYGVQD (reference sequence). The CDR3 totals 15 residues. After removal of 7 bases from V and 2 bases from J, the junction contained 9 bases not matched to a gene. DNA of the CDR3: TGCGCCAGCACGTCCACTAGCGGGTACACCTACGAGCAGTACTTC. Its protein is CASTSTSGYTYEQYF.

This clonotype has a handful of counts. The chain carries TRBV4-3 and TRBJ2-3, with a possible D match to TRBD2 (6 bases). The CDR3 has 17 amino acids. Trimming pared 0 bases from V and 0 bases from J, leaving 13 bases between. The germline V gene has CDR1 LGHNA and CDR2 YSLEER. Here the CDR3 reads CASSQDLGTVSTDTQYF. In DNA, the CDR3 is TGCGCCAGCAGCCAAGATCTGGGGACTGTCAGCACAGATACGCAGTATTTT.

This chain links TRBV28 with TRBJ2-7, with D tentatively TRBD1 or TRBD2 (6 bases each). The CDR3 runs to 16 residues. The V and J ends lost 6 bases and 4 bases respectively, with 22 bases between them. Germline V gives CDR1 MDHEN, CDR2 SYDVKM. The CDR3 region is CASSSDWGPGGYEQYV. CDR3 sequence (DNA): TGTGCCAGCAGCTCCGACTGGGGGCCAGGAGGGTACGAGCAGTACGTC.

This clonotype was seen a handful of times. This CDR3 reads CASSQLAGGGYNEQFF. The DNA of the CDR3 is TGTGCCAGCAGCCAACTAGCGGGGGGTGGGTACAATGAGCAGTTCTTC. The J gene is TRBJ2-1, the V gene TRBV4-2; 11 nucleotides match TRBD2. Germline V gene data show CDR1 as LGHNA and CDR2 as YNFKEQ. V dropped 2 bases and J dropped 4; count of bases not matched to a gene: 4. CDR3 length: 16 residues.

This sequence joins TRBV20-1 and TRBJ1-3; D not certain. The V end lost 1 base, the J end lost 0 bases, and 10 bases lay between the germline ends. The CDR3 runs 15 residues. CDR1 and CDR2 (germline): DFQATT, SNEGSKA (reference sequence). CDR3: CSARGAGPSGNTIYF. In DNA form, the CDR3 reads TGCAGTGCTAGAGGAGCGGGTCCCTCTGGAAACACCATATATTTT.

J is TRBJ2-2 and V is TRBV20-1, with 10 nucleotides matching TRBD2. The germline V gene has CDR1 DFQATT and CDR2 SNEGSKA (reference sequence). The length of the CDR3 is 15 residues. The trim removed 5 bases at V and 5 bases at J, leaving 8 bases unmatched. DNA for the CDR3: TGCAGTGCTCAAAGACTAGCGGGCGTTACCGGGGAGCTGTTTTTT. This sequence encodes CSAQRLAGVTGELFF.

The rearrangement joins TRBV20-1 to TRBJ2-2; D could derive from TRBD1 or TRBD2 (5 bases each). The V end lost 5 bases, the J end lost 2 bases, and 15 bases lay between the germline ends. The CDR3 extends over 15 amino acids. Germline lookup yields CDR1 DFQATT and CDR2 SNEGSKA (reference sequence). In DNA, the CDR3 is TGCAGTGCTTCGAGTGGGGGAGAAAACACCGGGGAGCTGTTTTTT. This translates into CSASSGGENTGELFF.

The V call is TRBV5-1, the J call TRBJ2-5, with D possibly matching TRBD2 (5 bases). The CDR3 covers 15 residues. The V gene lost 3 bases and the J gene lost 5 bases, with 17 bases spanning the gap. Germline assignment: CDR1 SGHRS and CDR2 YFSETQ. In DNA form, the CDR3 reads TGCGCCAGCAGCTCCTACACTAGAGCACAGGAGACCCAGTACTTC. Residues: CASSSYTRAQETQYF. Variable domain in full (rest from reference TRBV5-1 and TRBJ2-5): KAGVTQTPRYLIKTRGQQVTLSCSPISGHRSVSWYQQTPGQGLQFLFEYFSETQRNKGNFPGRFSGRQFSNSRSEMNVSTLELGDSALYLCASSSYTRAQETQYFGPGTRLLVL.

This clonotype was detected a few times. V is TRBV18 and J is TRBJ1-2; TRBD1 might be the D (6 bases). The length of the CDR3 is 14 residues. CDR1 is KGHSH and CDR2 is LQKENI in the germline V gene. Trimming removed 6 bases from V and 2 bases from J, with 13 bases in between. The CDR3 is CASSPSGQNYGYTF. The CDR3 DNA reads as TGTGCCAGCTCCCCCAGCGGACAGAACTATGGCTACACCTTC. Full variable domain (outside the CDR3, taken from reference TRBV18 and TRBJ1-2): NAGVMQNPRHLVRRRGQEARLRCSPMKGHSHVYWYRQLPEEGLKFMVYLQKENIIDESGMPKERFSAEFPKEGPSILRIQQVVRGDSAAYFCASSPSGQNYGYTFGSGTRLTVV.

This clonotype came up a few times. V and J are TRBV7-9 and TRBJ1-1; 7 positions agree with TRBD1. Germline V gives CDR1 SEHNR, CDR2 FQNEAQ (reference sequence). Losses at the gene ends were 9 bases for V and 4 bases for J; bases not matched to a gene: 5. The CDR3 length is 12 residues. CDR3 in amino acids: CASPDRVTEAFF. CDR3 DNA: TGTGCCAGTCCTGACAGGGTCACTGAAGCTTTCTTT.

The table lists this clonotype with a few counts. The gene calls are TRBV3-1 and TRBJ1-4; 12 positions agree with TRBD1. CDR1 and CDR2 (germline): LGHDT, YNNKEL (reference sequence). CDR3 size: 14 residues. The junction had 6 bases not matched to a gene; V was cut back by 3 bases and J by 13 bases. As DNA, the CDR3 is TGTGCCAGCAGCCAGGGACAGGGGGCAGGGAGACTGTTTTTT. Its translation: CASSQGQGAGRLFF. The entire variable domain, with the rest obtained from reference TRBV3-1 and TRBJ1-4, is as follows: DTAVSQTPKYLVTQMGNDKSIKCEQNLGHDTMYWYKQDSKKFLKIMFSYNNKELIINETVPNRFSPKSPDKAHLNLHINSLELGDSAVYFCASSQGQGAGRLFFGSGTQLSVL.

This clonotype was seen repeatedly, ten times or more. A junction end diverges from the germline sequence, so it may reflect a read error. The chain employs TRBV7-7 and TRBJ2-5, with 8 bases aligning to TRBD1. Germline loops: CDR1 SSHAT, CDR2 FNYEAQ (reference sequence). This CDR3 region has 15 residues. The CDR3 protein is CASSAPGTGGETQYF. The CDR3 DNA reads TGTGCTAGCAGCGCCCCCGGGACAGGTGGAGAGACCCAGTACTTC.

The rearrangement uses TRBV15 and TRBJ2-5; TRBD1 aligns across 10 bases. The V segment lost 6 bases and the J segment 1 base; nucleotides outside the gene matches: 5. The CDR3 length is 15 residues. In germline, CDR1 is LNHNV, CDR2 YYDKDF (reference sequence). CDR3 amino acids: CATSRQGAFQETQYF. As DNA, the CDR3 is TGTGCCACCAGTAGACAGGGGGCGTTCCAAGAGACCCAGTACTTC.

This clonotype was detected many times. The chain combines TRBV6-2 or TRBV6-3 with TRBJ2-3; D is unresolved. V was pared by 9 bases and J by 3 bases, with 19 bases between. Germline CDR1 is MNHEY and CDR2 is SVGEGT. The CDR3 contains 15 residues. CDR3 nucleotide sequence: TGTGCCAGTCACGTGGGATCAGACACGACAGATACGCAGTATTTT. Translation: CASHVGSDTTDTQYF.

This clonotype was detected a few times. The V gene is TRBV1, the J gene TRBJ1-1. TRBV1 is classified as a pseudogene. The CDR3 length is 14 residues. CDR3 bases: TGCACCAGCAGCTATGGCCAGCTAGGGACTGAAGCTTTCTTT. Its translation: CTSSYGQLGTEAFF.

This clonotype was detected many times. This chain connects TRBV5-1 to TRBJ2-3; tentative D call: TRBD1 (6 bases). There are 14 residues in the CDR3. V was pared by 7 bases and J by 2 bases, with 14 bases between. CDR1 is SGHRS and CDR2 is YFSETQ in the germline V gene. Written as DNA, the CDR3 is TGCGCCAGCCTGAGGGACACACACACAGATACGCAGTATTTT. This encodes CASLRDTHTDTQYF.